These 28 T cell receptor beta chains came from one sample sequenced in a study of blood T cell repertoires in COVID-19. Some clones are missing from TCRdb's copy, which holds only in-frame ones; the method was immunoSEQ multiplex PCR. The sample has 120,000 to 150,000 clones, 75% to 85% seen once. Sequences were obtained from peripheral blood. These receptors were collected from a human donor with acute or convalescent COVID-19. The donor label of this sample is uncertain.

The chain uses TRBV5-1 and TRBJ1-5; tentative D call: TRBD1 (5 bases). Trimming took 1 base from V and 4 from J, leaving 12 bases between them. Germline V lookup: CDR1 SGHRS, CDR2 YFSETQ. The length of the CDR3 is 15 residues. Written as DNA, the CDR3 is TGCGCCAGCAGCTTGCAGGGAGGGAGGAATCAGCCCCAGCATTTT. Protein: CASSLQGGRNQPQHF. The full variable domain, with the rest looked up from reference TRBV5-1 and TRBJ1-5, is KAGVTQTPRYLIKTRGQQVTLSCSPISGHRSVSWYQQTPGQGLQFLFEYFSETQRNKGNFPGRFSGRQFSNSRSEMNVSTLELGDSALYLCASSLQGGRNQPQHFGDGTRLSIL.

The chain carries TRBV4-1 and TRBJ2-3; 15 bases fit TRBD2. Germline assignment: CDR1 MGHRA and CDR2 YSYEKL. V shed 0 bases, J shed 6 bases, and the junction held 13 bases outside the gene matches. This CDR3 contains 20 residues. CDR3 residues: CASSQEGLAGGYWTTDTQYF. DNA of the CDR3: TGCGCCAGCAGCCAAGAGGGACTAGCGGGGGGTTACTGGACTACGGATACGCAGTATTTT.

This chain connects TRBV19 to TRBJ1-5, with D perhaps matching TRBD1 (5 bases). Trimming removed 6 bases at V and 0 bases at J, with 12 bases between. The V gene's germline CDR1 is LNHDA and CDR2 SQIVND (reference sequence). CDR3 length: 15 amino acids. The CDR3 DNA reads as TGTGCCAGTAGCCTGACAGACCATAGCAATCAGCCCCAGCATTTT. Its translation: CASSLTDHSNQPQHF.

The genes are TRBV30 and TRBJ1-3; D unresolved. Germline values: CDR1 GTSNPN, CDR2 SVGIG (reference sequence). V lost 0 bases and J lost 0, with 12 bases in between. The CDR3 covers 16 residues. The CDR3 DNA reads TGTGCCTGGAGTGTACGCGGGCAAATCTCTGGAAACACCATATATTTT. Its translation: CAWSVRGQISGNTIYF. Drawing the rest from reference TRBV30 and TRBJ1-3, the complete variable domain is SQTIHQWPATLVQPVGSPLSLECTVEGTSNPNLYWYRQAAGRGLQLLFYSVGIGQISSEVPQNLSASRPQDRQFILSSKKLLLSDSGFYLCAWSVRGQISGNTIYFGEGSWLTVV.

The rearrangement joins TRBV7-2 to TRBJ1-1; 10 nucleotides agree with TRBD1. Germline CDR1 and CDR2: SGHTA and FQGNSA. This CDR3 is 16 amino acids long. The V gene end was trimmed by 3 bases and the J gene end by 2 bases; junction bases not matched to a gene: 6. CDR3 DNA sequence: TGTGCCAGCAGCTTTCCCCGGACAGGGGGTAACACTGAAGCTTTCTTT. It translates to CASSFPRTGGNTEAFF.

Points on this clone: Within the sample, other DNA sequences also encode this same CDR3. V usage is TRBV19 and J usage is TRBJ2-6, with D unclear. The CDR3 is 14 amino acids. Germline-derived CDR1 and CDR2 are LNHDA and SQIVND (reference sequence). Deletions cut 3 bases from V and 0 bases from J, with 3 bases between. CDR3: CASSIISGANVLTF. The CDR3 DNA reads TGTGCCAGTAGTATTATCTCTGGGGCCAACGTCCTGACTTTC.

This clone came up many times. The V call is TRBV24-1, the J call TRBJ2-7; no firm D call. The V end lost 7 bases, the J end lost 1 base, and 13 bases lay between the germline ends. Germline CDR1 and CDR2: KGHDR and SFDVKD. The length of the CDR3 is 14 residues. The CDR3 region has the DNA TGTGCCACCAGATCTAGACCAACATCCTACGAGCAGTACGTC. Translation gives CATRSRPTSYEQYV.

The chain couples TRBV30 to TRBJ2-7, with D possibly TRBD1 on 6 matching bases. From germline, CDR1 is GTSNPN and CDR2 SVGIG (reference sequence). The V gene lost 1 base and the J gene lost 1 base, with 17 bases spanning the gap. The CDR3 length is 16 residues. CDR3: CAWSALNRDPSYEQYF. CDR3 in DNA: TGTGCCTGGAGTGCGCTAAACAGGGACCCGTCCTACGAGCAGTACTTC.

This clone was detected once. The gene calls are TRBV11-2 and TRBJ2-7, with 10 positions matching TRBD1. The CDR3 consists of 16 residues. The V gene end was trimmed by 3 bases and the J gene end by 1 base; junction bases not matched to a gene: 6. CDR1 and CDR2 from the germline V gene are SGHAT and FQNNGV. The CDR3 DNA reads TGTGCCAGCAGCTTCCGAGGACAGGGGGTTTCCTACGAGCAGTACTTC. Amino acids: CASSFRGQGVSYEQYF.

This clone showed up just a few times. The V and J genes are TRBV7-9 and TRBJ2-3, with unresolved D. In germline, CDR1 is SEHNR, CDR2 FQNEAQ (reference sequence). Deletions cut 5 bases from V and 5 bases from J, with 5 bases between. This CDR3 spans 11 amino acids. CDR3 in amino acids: CASSHKDTQYF. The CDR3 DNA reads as TGTGCCAGCAGCCACAAAGATACGCAGTATTTT.

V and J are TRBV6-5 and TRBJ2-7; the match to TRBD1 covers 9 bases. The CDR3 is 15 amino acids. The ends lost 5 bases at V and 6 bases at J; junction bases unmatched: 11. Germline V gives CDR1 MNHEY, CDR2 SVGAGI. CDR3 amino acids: CASSRVGTGSPEQYF. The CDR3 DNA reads TGTGCCAGCAGTCGTGTGGGGACAGGGAGTCCCGAGCAGTACTTC.

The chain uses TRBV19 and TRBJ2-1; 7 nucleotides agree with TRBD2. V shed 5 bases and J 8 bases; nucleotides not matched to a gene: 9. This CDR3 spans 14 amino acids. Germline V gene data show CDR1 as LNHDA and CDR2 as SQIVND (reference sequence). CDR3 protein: CASSRGERTHEQFF. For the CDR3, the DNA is TGTGCCAGTAGTCGGGGGGAGAGGACCCATGAGCAGTTCTTC.

The CDR3 protein is CASSQGTGYEQYF. DNA for the CDR3: TGTGCCAGCAGCCAAGGGACAGGTTACGAGCAGTACTTC. The V and J genes are TRBV4-2 and TRBJ2-7; 7 nucleotides match TRBD1. The CDR3 sequence is 13 residues long. V was clipped by 1 base and J by 4 bases; unmatched bases: 1. CDR1 LGHNA and CDR2 YNFKEQ come from the germline V gene.

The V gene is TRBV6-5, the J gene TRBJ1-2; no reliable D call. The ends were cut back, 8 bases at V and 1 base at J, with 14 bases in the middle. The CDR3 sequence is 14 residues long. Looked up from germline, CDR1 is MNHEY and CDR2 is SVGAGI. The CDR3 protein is CASSEGRFNYGYTF. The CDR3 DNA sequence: TGTGCCAGCTCGGAGGGCAGGTTTAACTATGGCTACACCTTC.

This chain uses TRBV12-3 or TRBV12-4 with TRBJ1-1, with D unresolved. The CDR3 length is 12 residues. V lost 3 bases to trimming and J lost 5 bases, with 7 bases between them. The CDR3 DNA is TGTGCCAGCAGTTTTTCGGGGACTGAAGCTTTCTTT. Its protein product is CASSFSGTEAFF.

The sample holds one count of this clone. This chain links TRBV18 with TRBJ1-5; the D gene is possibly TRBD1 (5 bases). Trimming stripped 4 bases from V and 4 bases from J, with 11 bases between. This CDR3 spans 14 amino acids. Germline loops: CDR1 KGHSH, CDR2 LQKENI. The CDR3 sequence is CASSLLDRNQPQHF. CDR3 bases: TGTGCCAGCTCACTCCTCGACAGAAATCAGCCCCAGCATTTT.

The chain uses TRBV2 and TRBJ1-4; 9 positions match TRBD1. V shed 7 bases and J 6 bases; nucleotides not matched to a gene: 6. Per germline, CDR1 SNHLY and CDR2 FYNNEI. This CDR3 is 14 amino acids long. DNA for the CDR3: TGTGCCAGCACCCCGTGGGACAGGGATGAAAAACTGTTTTTT. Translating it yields CASTPWDRDEKLFF. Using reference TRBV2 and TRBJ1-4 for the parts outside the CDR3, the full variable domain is EPEVTQTPSHQVTQMGQEVILRCVPISNHLYFYWYRQILGQKVEFLVSFYNNEISEKSEIFDDQFSVERPDGSNFTLKIRSTKLEDSAMYFCASTPWDRDEKLFFGSGTQLSVL.

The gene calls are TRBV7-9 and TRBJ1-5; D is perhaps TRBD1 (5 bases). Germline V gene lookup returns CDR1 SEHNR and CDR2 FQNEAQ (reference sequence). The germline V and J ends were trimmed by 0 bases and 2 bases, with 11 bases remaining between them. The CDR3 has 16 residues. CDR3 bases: TGTGCCAGCAGCTTAGCGGGGCCGTTAGGCAATCAGCCCCAGCATTTT. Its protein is CASSLAGPLGNQPQHF.

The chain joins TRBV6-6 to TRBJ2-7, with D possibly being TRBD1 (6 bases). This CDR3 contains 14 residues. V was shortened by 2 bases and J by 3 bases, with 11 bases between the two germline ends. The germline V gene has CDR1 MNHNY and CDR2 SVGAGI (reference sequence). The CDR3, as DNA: TGTGCCAGCAGTTACGGATCACAGGGCTACGAGCAGTACTTC. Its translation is CASSYGSQGYEQYF.

Here the CDR3 reads CASSLIRGNIQYF. The CDR3 DNA reads as TGTGCCAGCAGCTTAATAAGGGGGAACATTCAGTACTTC. This sequence joins TRBV7-3 and TRBJ2-4, with a possible D match to TRBD1 (6 bases). CDR1 and CDR2 from the germline V gene are SGHTA and FQGTGA. This CDR3 is 13 amino acids long. The V end lost 1 base, the J end lost 7 bases, and 8 bases lay between the germline ends.

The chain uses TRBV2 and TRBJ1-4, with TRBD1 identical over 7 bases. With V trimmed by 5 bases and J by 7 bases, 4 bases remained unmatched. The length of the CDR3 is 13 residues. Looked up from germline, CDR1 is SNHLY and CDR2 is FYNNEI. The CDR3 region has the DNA TGTGCCAGCAGTCCACAGGGGATTGAAAAACTGTTTTTT. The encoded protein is CASSPQGIEKLFF.

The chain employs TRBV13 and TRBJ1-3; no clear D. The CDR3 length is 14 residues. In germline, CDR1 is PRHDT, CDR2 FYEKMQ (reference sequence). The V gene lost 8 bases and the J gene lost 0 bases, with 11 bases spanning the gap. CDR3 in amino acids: CASGYFNSGNTIYF. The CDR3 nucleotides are TGTGCCAGCGGTTACTTCAACTCTGGAAACACCATATATTTT.

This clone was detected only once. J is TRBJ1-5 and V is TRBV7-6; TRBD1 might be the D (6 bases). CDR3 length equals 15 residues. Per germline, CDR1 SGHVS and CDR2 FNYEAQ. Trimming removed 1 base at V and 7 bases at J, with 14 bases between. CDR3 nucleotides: TGTGCCAGCAGCTTAGTCCAGGGGAGGGGACAGCCCCAGCATTTT. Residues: CASSLVQGRGQPQHF.

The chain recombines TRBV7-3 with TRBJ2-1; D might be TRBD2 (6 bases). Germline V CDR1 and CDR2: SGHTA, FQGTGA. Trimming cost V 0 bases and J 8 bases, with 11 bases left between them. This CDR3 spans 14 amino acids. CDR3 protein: CASSLTGGEDEQFF. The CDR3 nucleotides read TGTGCCAGCAGCTTAACGGGGGGAGAAGATGAGCAGTTCTTC.

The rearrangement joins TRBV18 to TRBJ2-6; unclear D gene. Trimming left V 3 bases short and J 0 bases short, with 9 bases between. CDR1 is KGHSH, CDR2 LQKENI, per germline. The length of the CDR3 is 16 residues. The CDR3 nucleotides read TGTGCCAGCTCACCTCCTAGTCTCTCTGGGGCCAACGTCCTGACTTTC. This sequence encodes CASSPPSLSGANVLTF.

The CDR3 is CASSRGGAGGNTGELFF. The CDR3 region has the DNA TGCGCCAGCAGCCGTGGGGGAGCGGGGGGTAACACCGGGGAGCTGTTTTTT. The J gene is TRBJ2-2, the V gene TRBV4-1; 9 bases are shared with TRBD2. Germline trimming cut 4 bases from V and 2 bases from J; bases unmatched to any gene: 8. This CDR3 region has 17 residues. Germline V gives CDR1 MGHRA, CDR2 YSYEKL.

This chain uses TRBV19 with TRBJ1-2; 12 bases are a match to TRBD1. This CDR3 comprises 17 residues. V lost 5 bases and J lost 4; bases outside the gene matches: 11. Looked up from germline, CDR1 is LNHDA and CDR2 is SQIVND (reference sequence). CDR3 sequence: CASSRPGQGAPAYGYTF. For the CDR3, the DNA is TGTGCCAGTAGTCGGCCGGGACAGGGGGCTCCGGCCTATGGCTACACCTTC.

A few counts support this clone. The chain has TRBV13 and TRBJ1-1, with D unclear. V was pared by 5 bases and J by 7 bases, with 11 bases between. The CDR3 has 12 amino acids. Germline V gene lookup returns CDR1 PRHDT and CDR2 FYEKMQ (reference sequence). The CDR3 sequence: CASSPLGGEAFF. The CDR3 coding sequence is TGTGCCAGCAGCCCCCTGGGAGGTGAAGCTTTCTTT.